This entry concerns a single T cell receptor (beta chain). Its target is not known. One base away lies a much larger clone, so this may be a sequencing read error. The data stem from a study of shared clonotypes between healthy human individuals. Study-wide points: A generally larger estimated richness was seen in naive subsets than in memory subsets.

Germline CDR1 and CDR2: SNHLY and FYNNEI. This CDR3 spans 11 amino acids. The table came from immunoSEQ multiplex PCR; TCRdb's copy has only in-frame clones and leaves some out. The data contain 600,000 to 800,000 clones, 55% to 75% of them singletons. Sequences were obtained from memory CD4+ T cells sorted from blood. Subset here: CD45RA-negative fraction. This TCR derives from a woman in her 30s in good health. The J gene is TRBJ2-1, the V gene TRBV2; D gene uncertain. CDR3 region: CASSPYDEQFF. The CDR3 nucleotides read TGTGCCAGCAGCCCCTACGATGAGCAGTTCTTC.